The sequence of this T cell receptor beta chain was determined in a study of blood T cell repertoires in COVID-19. For the study at large: Specimens from acute and convalescent COVID-19 originated in the United States, Italy and Spain. Nucleic acid was either cDNA or gDNA, and it came from T cells, B-cell-depleted T cells, or PBMCs.

Authors' data handling: Amplification of reference gene primers provided the estimated nucleated cell counts. This table comes from immunoSEQ multiplex PCR, and its TCRdb copy is limited to in-frame clones, with some not included. The V and J calls and clone size are taken from that table; D and trimming were inferred from the DNA. This table has about 85,000 clones, almost 85% appearing once. Trimming cost V 0 bases and J 2 bases; bases outside gene matches: 1. The CDR3 has 17 amino acids. Germline assignment: CDR1 SGHDT and CDR2 YYEEEE. This sequence originates from a woman older than 75 with acute or convalescent COVID-19. The sample was peripheral blood. The gene calls are TRBV5-6 and TRBJ2-6, with 11 bases lining up with TRBD1. Here the CDR3 DNA reads TGTGCCAGCAGCTTGGTGGGACAGGGGGCTGGGGCCAACGTCCTGACTTTC. It codes for CASSLVGQGAGANVLTF.